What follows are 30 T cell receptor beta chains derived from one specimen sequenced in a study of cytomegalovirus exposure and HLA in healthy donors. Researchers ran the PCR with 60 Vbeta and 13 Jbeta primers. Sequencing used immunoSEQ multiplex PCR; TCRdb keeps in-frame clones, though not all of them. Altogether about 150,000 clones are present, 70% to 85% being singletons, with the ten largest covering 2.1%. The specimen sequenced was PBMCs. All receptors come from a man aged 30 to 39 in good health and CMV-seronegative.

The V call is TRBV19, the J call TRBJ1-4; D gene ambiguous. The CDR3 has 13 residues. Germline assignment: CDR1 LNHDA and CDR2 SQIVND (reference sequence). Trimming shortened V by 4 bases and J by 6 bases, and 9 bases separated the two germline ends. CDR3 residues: CASSRRTHEKLFF. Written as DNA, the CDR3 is TGTGCCAGTAGTAGGAGGACCCATGAAAAACTGTTTTTT.

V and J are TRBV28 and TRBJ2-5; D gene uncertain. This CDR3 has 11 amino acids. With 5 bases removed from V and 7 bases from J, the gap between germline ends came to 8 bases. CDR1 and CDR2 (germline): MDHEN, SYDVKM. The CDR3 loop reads CASSPGGTQYF. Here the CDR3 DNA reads TGTGCCAGCAGTCCAGGTGGGACCCAGTACTTC. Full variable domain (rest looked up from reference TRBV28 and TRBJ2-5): DVKVTQSSRYLVKRTGEKVFLECVQDMDHENMFWYRQDPGLGLRLIYFSYDVKMKEKGDIPEGYSVSREKKERFSLILESASTNQTSMYLCASSPGGTQYFGPGTRLLVL.

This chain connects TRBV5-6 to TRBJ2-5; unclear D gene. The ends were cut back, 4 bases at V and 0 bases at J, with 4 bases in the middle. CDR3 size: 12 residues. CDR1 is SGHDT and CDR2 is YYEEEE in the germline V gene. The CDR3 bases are TGTGCCAGCAGCCCGGACCAAGAGACCCAGTACTTC. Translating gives CASSPDQETQYF.

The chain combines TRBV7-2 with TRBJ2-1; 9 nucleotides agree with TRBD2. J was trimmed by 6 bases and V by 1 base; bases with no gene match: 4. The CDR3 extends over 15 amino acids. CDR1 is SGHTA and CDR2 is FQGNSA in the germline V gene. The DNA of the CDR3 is TGTGCCAGCAGCTTAGTTGCGGGGGGGCCCAATGAGCAGTTCTTC. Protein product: CASSLVAGGPNEQFF.

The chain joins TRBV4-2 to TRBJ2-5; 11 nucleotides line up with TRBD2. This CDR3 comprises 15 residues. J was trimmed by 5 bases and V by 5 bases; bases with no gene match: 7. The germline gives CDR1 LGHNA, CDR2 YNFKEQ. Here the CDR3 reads CASSDSGGAAETQYF. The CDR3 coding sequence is TGTGCCAGCAGCGATAGCGGGGGGGCTGCGGAGACCCAGTACTTC.

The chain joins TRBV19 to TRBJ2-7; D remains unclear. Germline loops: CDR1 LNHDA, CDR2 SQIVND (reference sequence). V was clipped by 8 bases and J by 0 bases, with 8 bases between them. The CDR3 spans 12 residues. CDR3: CASPYSSYEQYF. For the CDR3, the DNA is TGTGCCAGTCCCTACAGCTCCTACGAGCAGTACTTC.

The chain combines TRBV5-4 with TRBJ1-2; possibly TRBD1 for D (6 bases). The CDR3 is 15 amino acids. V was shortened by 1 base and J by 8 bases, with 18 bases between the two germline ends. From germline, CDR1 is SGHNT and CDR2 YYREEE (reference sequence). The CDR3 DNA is TGTGCCAGCAGCTTGTGGGGCCAGGGGTTGGGCGGCTACACCTTC. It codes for CASSLWGQGLGGYTF.

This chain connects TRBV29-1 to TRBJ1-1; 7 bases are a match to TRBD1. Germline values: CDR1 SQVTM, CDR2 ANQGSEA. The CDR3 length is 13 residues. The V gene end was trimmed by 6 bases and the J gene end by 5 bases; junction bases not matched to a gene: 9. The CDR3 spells CSVFTGEHTEAFF. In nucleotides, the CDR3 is TGCAGCGTGTTTACAGGGGAGCATACTGAAGCTTTCTTT.

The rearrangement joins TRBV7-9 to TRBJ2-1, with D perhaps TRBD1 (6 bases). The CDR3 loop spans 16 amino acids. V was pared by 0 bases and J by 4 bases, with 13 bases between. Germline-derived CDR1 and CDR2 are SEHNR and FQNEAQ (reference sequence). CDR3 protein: CASSLAQGRNYNEQFF. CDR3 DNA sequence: TGTGCCAGCAGCTTAGCCCAGGGGCGAAATTACAATGAGCAGTTCTTC.

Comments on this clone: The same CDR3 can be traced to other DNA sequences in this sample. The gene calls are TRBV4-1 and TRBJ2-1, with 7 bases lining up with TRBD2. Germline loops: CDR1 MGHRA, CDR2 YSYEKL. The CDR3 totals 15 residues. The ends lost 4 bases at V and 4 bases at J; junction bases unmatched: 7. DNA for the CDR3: TGCGCCAGCAGCCCCGGACTAGACTCGTACAATGAGCAGTTCTTC. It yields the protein CASSPGLDSYNEQFF.

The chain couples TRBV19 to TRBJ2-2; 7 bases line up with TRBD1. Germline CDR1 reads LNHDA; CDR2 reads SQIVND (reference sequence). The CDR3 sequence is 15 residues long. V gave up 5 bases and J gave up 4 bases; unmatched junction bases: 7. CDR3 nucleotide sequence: TGTGCCAGTAGTGCCCCGGGACAGTCCACCGGGGAGCTGTTTTTT. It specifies CASSAPGQSTGELFF.

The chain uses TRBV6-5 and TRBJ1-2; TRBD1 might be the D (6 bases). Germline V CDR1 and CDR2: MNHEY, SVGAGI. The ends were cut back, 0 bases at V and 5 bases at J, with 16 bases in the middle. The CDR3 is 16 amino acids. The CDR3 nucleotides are TGTGCCAGCAGTTACTCTGTTACAGGGTCTACTTATGGCTACACCTTC. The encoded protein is CASSYSVTGSTYGYTF.

CDR3 amino acids: CASSLEGGTGANVLTF. The CDR3 DNA is TGTGCCAGCAGCTTAGAGGGAGGGACGGGGGCCAACGTCCTGACTTTC. V and J are TRBV13 and TRBJ2-6, with 7 bases identical to TRBD2. V lost 1 base, J lost 4 bases, and 4 bases stayed unmatched. CDR1 is PRHDT, CDR2 FYEKMQ, per germline (reference sequence). The CDR3 runs 16 residues.

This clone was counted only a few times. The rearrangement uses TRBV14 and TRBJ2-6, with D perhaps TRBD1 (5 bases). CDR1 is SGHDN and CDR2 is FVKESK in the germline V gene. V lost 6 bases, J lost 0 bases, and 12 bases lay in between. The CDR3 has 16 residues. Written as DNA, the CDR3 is TGTGCCAGCAGACCAGACAGAGGCTCTGGGGCCAACGTCCTGACTTTC. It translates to CASRPDRGSGANVLTF.

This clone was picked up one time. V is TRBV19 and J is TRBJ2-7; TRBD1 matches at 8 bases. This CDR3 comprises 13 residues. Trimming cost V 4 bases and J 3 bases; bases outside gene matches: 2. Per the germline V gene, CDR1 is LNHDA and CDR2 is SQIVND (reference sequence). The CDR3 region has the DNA TGTGCCAGTAGTAGAGACAGGGGCTACGAGCAGTACTTC. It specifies CASSRDRGYEQYF.

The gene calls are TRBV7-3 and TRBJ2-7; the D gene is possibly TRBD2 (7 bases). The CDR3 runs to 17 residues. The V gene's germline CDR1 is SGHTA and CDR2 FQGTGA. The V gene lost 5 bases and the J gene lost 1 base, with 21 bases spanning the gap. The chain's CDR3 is CASSATRGAEVSYEQYF. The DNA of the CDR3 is TGTGCCAGCAGCGCCACCCGGGGGGCAGAAGTATCCTACGAGCAGTACTTC.

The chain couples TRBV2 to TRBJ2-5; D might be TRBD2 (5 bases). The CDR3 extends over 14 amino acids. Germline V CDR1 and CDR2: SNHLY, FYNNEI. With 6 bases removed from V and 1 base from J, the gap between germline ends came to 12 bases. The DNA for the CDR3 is TGTGCCAGCAGGCGGACGGGAAGCCAAGAGACCCAGTACTTC. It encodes CASRRTGSQETQYF.

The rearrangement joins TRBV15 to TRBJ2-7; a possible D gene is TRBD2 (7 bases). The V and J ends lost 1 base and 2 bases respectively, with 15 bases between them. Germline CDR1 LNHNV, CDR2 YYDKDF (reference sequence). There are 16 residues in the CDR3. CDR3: CATSRGGGAAAYEQYF. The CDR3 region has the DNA TGTGCCACCAGCAGAGGAGGGGGGGCTGCGGCCTACGAGCAGTACTTC.

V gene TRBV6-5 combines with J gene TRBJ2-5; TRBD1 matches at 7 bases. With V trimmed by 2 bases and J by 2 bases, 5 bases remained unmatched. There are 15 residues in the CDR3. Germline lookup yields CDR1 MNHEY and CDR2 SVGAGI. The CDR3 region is CASSYGGQTQETQYF. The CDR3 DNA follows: TGTGCCAGCAGTTACGGGGGACAGACACAAGAGACCCAGTACTTC.

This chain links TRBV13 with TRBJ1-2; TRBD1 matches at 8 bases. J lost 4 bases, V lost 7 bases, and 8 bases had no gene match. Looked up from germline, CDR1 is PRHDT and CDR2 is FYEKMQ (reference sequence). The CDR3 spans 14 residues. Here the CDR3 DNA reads TGTGCCAGCACCATGGACAGGGCGCTCTATGGCTACACCTTC. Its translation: CASTMDRALYGYTF. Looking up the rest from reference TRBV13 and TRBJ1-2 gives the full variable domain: AAGVIQSPRHLIKEKRETATLKCYPIPRHDTVYWYQQGPGQDPQFLISFYEKMQSDKGSIPDRFSAQQFSDYHSELNMSSLELGDSALYFCASTMDRALYGYTFGSGTRLTVV.

CDR3 sequence: CAISESKSSGHEQFF. CDR3 in DNA: TGTGCCATCAGTGAGTCGAAGTCCTCAGGGCATGAGCAGTTCTTC. V gene TRBV10-3 combines with J gene TRBJ2-1; D perhaps matches TRBD1 (5 bases). The CDR3 has 15 residues. The germline gives CDR1 ENHRY, CDR2 SYGVKD. Trimming took off 0 bases at V and 8 bases at J, with 14 bases between the two ends.

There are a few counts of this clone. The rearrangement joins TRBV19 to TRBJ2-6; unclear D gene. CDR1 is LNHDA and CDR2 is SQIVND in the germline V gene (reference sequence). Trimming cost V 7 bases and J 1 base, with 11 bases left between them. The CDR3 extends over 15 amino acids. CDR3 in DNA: TGTGCCAGTACCCCATGGGCGTCTGGGGCCAACGTCCTGACTTTC. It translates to CASTPWASGANVLTF.

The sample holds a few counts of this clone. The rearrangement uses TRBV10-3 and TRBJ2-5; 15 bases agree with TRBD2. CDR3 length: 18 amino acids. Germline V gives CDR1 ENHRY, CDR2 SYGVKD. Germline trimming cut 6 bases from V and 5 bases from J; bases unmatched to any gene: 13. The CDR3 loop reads CAISSGTSGGPFLETQYF. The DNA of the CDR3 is TGTGCCATCAGCTCCGGGACTAGCGGGGGGCCATTCTTGGAGACCCAGTACTTC.

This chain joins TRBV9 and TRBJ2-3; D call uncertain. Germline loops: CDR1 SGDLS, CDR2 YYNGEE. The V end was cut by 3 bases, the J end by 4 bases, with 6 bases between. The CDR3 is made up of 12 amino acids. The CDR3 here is CASSASPDTQYF. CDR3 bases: TGTGCCAGCAGCGCCAGTCCAGATACGCAGTATTTT.

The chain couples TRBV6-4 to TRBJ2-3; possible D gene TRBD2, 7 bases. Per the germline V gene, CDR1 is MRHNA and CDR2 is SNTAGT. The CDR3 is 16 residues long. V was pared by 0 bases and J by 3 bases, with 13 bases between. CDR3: CASSDSEGGPTDTQYF. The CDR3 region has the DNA TGTGCCAGCAGTGACTCGGAGGGGGGGCCGACAGATACGCAGTATTTT.

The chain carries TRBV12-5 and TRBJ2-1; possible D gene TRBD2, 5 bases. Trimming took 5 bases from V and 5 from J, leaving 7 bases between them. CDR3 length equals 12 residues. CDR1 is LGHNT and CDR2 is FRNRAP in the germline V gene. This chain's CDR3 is CASGRGNNEQFF. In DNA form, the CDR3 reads TGTGCTAGTGGTCGGGGTAACAATGAGCAGTTCTTC. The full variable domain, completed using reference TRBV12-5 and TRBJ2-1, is DARVTQTPRHKVTEMGQEVTMRCQPILGHNTVFWYRQTMMQGLELLAYFRNRAPLDDSGMPKDRFSAEMPDATLATLKIQPSEPRDSAVYFCASGRGNNEQFFGPGTRLTVL.

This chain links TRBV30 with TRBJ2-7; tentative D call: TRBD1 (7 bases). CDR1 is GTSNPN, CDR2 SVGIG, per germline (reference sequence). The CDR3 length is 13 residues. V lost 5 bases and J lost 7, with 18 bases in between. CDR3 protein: CAWGRDSRGEQYF. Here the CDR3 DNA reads TGTGCCTGGGGCCGGGACAGCCGGGGGGAGCAGTACTTC.

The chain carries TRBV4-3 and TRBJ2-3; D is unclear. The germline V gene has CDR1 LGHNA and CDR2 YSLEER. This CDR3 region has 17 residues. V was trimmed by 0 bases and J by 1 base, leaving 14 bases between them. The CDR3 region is CASSQDKHSQGTDTQYF. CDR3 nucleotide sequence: TGCGCCAGCAGCCAAGATAAGCACAGCCAAGGCACAGATACGCAGTATTTT.

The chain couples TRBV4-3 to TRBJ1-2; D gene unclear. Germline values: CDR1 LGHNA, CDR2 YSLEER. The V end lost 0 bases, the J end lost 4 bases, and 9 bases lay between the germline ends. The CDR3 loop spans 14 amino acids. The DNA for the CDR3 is TGCGCCAGCAGCCAAGATCTTGGCGGCTATGGCTACACCTTC. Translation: CASSQDLGGYGYTF.

CDR3 in amino acids: CASSELGQRNQPQHF. The CDR3 bases are TGTGCCAGCAGTGAACTGGGTCAGCGAAATCAGCCCCAGCATTTT. The chain uses TRBV2 and TRBJ1-5; D remains unclear. The CDR3 is 15 amino acids. Trimming removed 2 bases from V and 4 bases from J, with 12 bases in between. CDR1 is SNHLY and CDR2 is FYNNEI in the germline V gene.